The source of this T cell receptor beta chain is a study of beta chain features in type 1 diabetes. To note about this clone: Its matching antigen is unknown.

The V end was cut by 5 bases, the J end by 1 base, with 10 bases between. Germline loops: CDR1 SQVTM, CDR2 ANQGSEA. This CDR3 spans 13 amino acids. The isolated RNA, all of it, was reverse transcribed, so expressed TCRB transcripts were what got sequenced. Approximately 3.6 million reads per sample on average were obtained from naive, central memory and regulatory T cell samples. Clones were read by immunoSEQ multiplex PCR, and TCRdb kept only the in-frame ones, dropping some. This repertoire shows some 110,000 clones, about a sixth found once; its top ten account for under 2.5%. Via CD45RO/CCR7/CD25/CD127/CD95/CD27, cells of the CD4+ naive, central memory, regulatory and stem cell-like memory subsets were sorted. Notes on the study in general: Among all four CD4+ subsets, Type 1 diabetes patients had TCRB CDR3s that were moderately but significantly shorter. The study found that naive, central memory and Treg TCRB repertoires appeared more similar in patients than in healthy donors.

This chain joins TRBV29-1 and TRBJ2-3; D gene ambiguous. The sequence was obtained from a man aged 25 to 40 with type 1 diabetes. Sequencing was carried out using central memory CD4+ T cells from blood. The CDR3 DNA follows: TGCAGCGTTAATCCCCCGGGCACAGATACGCAGTATTTT. This gives the protein CSVNPPGTDTQYF.